This T cell receptor (beta chain) was sequenced for a study of beta chain features in type 1 diabetes (dated by TCRdb to 2016 to 2018). Regarding the complete study: Mean age, gender distribution, total cell number and subset yield were not different between patients and healthy donors. A total of roughly 100 million sorted cells were examined across all samples, and the number of cells per subset was strongly correlated with RNA yield. In the study, recently diagnosed type 1 diabetes patients and matched healthy donors were compared on the TCRB repertoires of their sorted circulating CD4+ T cell subsets. Whereas all 30 or so donors provided naive and central memory subsets, regulatory and stem cell-like memory subsets were isolated from just 8 patients and roughly eight healthy donors.

Each donor gave one peripheral blood draw, averaging around 0.11 L, which was collected into heparinised tubes. Using a panel that included CD45RO, CCR7, CD25, CD127, CD95 and CD27, naive, central memory, regulatory and stem cell-like memory CD4+ T cells were sorted on a BD FACSAria II. Every sorted population had a purity above 95%. PBMCs were separated immediately by Lymphoprep density gradient centrifugation and were stained directly, without being cultured. Samples were stained and sorted in pairs, with one healthy donor and one patient per experiment, so that batch effects were minimized. With respect to this clone: This receptor's antigen is unknown. No base qualities exist here, and no much larger clone lies one base off it.

The CDR1 and CDR2 encoded by the germline V gene are ENHRY and SYGVKD. V is shortened by 10 bases, J by 0 bases, and the region joining them spans 13 bases. From the cysteine through the phenylalanine, the CDR3 covers 14 amino acids. Kept here is only the CDR3 DNA, which spans 42 bases and is read in frame from base 1. Overall study outcomes, separate from this receptor: Type 1 diabetes patients showed a moderate but significant shortening of TCRB CDR3 length in all four CD4+ subsets. Because cDNA was sequenced instead of genomic DNA, highly expressing activated cells could be over-represented, though the groups showed no difference in activation or CD3 levels. At VDJ recombination sites, type 1 diabetes patients had fewer insertions and more deleted nucleotides, which implies abnormalities in thymic rearrangement. Only small numbers of individuals were included in the HLA sub-analyses, which left unresolved whether HLA type had any influence on TCRB rearrangement. PCR may preferentially amplify shorter templates, but because patient and control samples were amplified and corrected together, any resulting skew would affect both groups equally. Naive, central memory and regulatory TCRB repertoires appeared more similar among patients than among healthy donors.

The High Capacity cDNA Reverse Transcription Kit was used to reverse transcribe all of the isolated RNA, meaning that expressed TCRB transcripts were what got sequenced. Deep immunoSEQ sequencing was applied to naive, central memory and regulatory T cell samples, giving an average of roughly 3.5 million total reads per sample. After sorted cells were lysed in RLT buffer, RNA was extracted with DNase-treated RNeasy Micro or Mini kits, with the choice depending on cell number. Each cell subset was processed separately to prevent cross-contamination, with patient and healthy donor samples processed together. Using the immunoSEQ multiplex PCR, TCRB sequences were amplified from cDNA into 87-bp fragments spanning the CDR3 region. The amplicons were sequenced using the Illumina HiSeq platform. The published analysis was carried out like this. PCR bias was computationally corrected using synthetic template baselines, reads within Hamming distance 2 were collapsed, and singletons that could not be merged were discarded. Reads were aligned against IMGT to assign V, D and J genes, CDR3 length and insertions or deletions at six rearrangement sites. Clonotype counts were normalized to sorted cell number within each subset before computing true diversity and Gini coefficients with the tcR R package. Repertoire sharing was quantified using the overlap coefficient calculated on TCRB nucleotide sequences. Out-of-frame TCRB sequences from naive cells were analyzed as a proxy for the pre-selection repertoire. Drawn from immuneACCESS, this table holds only the in-frame rearrangements with V and J called that TCRdb kept. Clones are partly lost; checked studies trace under half to an unresolved V gene and leave the rest unexplained. That table gives V, J and clone size, and the DNA gave D and trimming. Present in this sample are hundreds of thousands of clones, 13% of which were seen just once. The top ten clonotypes cover approximately 0.022% of the sample.

The material sequenced was naive CD4+ T cells from blood. Sample cell subset or site, as interpreted from the label and publication: true naive CD4+ T cells. The chain joins TRBV10-3 to TRBJ1-3; the D gene remains uncertain. The receptor's source is a man aged 18-30 years with type 1 diabetes. The CDR3 has the sequence CATREGFSGNTIYF. The sequenced DNA: TGTGCCACCCGGGAAGGTTTCTCTGGAAACACCATATATTTT.